This T cell receptor beta chain derives from a study of breast tumors, draining lymph nodes, adjacent tissues. Regarding the study as a whole: Compared with lymph nodes, tumors were less diverse; compared with nontumor tissue, more. Data fit most tumor T cells coming from lymph node, expanding in tumor.

The lymph nodes were axillary draining lymph nodes from breast cancer patients. The CDR3 sequence is 14 residues long. Germline values: CDR1 SGHDT, CDR2 YYEEEE. V shed 0 bases and J shed 7 bases, with 11 bases lying between them. Ten or more counts support this clonotype. Antigen specificity is unknown. TCRdb passed the multiplex PCR reads through MiXCR, listing each CDR3 protein once. The table shows about 140,000 distinct CDR3 sequences, with approximately 32% occurring only once. The chain carries TRBV5-6 and TRBJ1-5; possible D gene TRBD1, 6 bases. This TCR derives from a female donor with breast cancer. Some clones in this sample may be carry-over from other donors' samples. The sample consisted of axillary lymph node tissue. CDR3 in amino acids: CASSLGTASQPQHF. The CDR3, as DNA: TGTGCCAGCAGCTTGGGGACAGCGAGCCAGCCCCAGCATTTT.